This T cell receptor (beta chain) appears in the sequencing data of a study of immune heterogeneity within non-small cell lung tumors. Looking at the study overall: With respect to histology, the tumors encompassed several squamous cell carcinomas, some 10 non-squamous carcinomas and 1 not otherwise specified. Findings and limits, study-wide: Identical dominant CDR3 beta clonotypes showed recurrence across tumor sites within a patient, and site-unique high-frequency clones were also present. Local T-cell clonality was recorded as moderately but significantly correlated with local tumor mutational burden, with R about 0.34. For the most part, the T-cell receptor beta clonotypes present at high frequency were distinct from one individual patient to the next.

As template, the study used bulk tumor genomic DNA at 550 to 650 ng per sample. Surgeons took several biopsies per primary tumor, spaced far apart, during surgery. Surgery that was curative in intent was performed on patients with untreated, newly diagnosed non-small cell lung cancer. CDR3 length: 14 residues. Per germline, CDR1 SGHAT and CDR2 FQDESV (reference sequence). Trimming took off 2 bases at V and 6 bases at J, with 10 bases between the two ends. A first 10-cycle multiplex round used 32 V-gene and 13 J-gene primers on TCR beta CDR3. One entry per CDR3 protein, called by TCRdb with MiXCR from the multiplex PCR reads. There are approximately 6,000 distinct CDR3 sequences in the sample; roughly 23% occur only once, and approximately 15% lies in the top ten. Points on this clonotype: Its antigen remains unidentified. A much larger clone lies a single base off, so this may be a read error. The CDR3 ends on some other residue instead of the conserved phenylalanine or tryptophan, so this is likely a read error.

Material for sequencing was lung tumor tissue. This receptor was taken from a man aged 60-69 years with non-small cell lung cancer. The chain carries TRBV11-1 and TRBJ2-2; D remains ambiguous. The DNA of the CDR3 is TGTGCCAGCAGCTTACGGGTCAACCCCGGGGAGCTGTTTCTT. This sequence encodes CASSLRVNPGELFL.